What follows describes a single T cell receptor (beta chain). Its antigen remains unidentified. This table comes from immunoSEQ multiplex PCR, and its TCRdb copy is limited to in-frame clones, with some not included. The profile covers roughly 29,000 clones, with about 82% appearing a single time and about 0.95% taken by the ten largest. These data originate in a study of monozygotic twins with cystic fibrosis. The overall study: With around 14 PCR cycles, barcoded libraries came from around 2.9 micrograms of fragmented DNA. Findings of the study overall: Median Simpson clonality of approximately 0.0088 suggested naive T cells predominated.

The CDR3 consists of 13 residues. V dropped 4 bases and J dropped 2 bases, with 9 bases sitting between them. Germline V CDR1 and CDR2: GTSNPN, SVGIG (reference sequence). The genes are TRBV30 and TRBJ1-5; D is perhaps TRBD1 (5 bases). The receptor's source is a girl aged 2 to 10 with cystic fibrosis. Sequenced input: blood. CDR3 sequence (DNA): TGTGCCTGGAAGGGGCTTGGCAATCAGCCCCAGCATTTT. It specifies CAWKGLGNQPQHF.